This T cell receptor (beta chain) comes out of a study of shared clonotypes between healthy human individuals. Replicate PCRs for sorted subsets used approximately 220 ng DNA; this equaled about 30,000 T cell genomes. The protocol was immunoSEQ multiplex PCR, while the TCRdb copy is restricted to in-frame clones and leaves out a portion. The repertoire holds 2.5 million or so clones, with about 92% as singletons. The V gene lost 8 bases and the J gene lost 0 bases, with 11 bases spanning the gap. Germline CDR1 MNHNS, CDR2 SASEGT. CDR3 size: 13 residues. The source of this sequence is a man aged 18 to 35 in good health. The chain has TRBV6-1 and TRBJ2-7; D call uncertain. The material sequenced was naive CD4+ T cells sorted from blood. Subset here: CD45RA+ positively selected. In DNA, the CDR3 is TGTGCCAGCGGCCAAATAAGCTCCTACGAGCAGTACTTC. Amino acid sequence: CASGQISSYEQYF.